This record concerns one T cell receptor (beta chain) sequence. The CDR3 is made up of 15 amino acids. Germline values: CDR1 SGHNT, CDR2 YYREEE (reference sequence). The V end lost 2 bases, the J end lost 6 bases, and 15 bases lay between the germline ends. Each CDR3 protein is one row after TCRdb ran MiXCR on the RT-PCR reads. The repertoire holds almost 700,000 distinct CDR3 sequences, with 14% as singletons. The sample consisted of memory CD4+ T cells from blood. The clonotype was recovered from a female donor in good health, serving as a healthy control. The J gene is TRBJ2-1, the V gene TRBV5-4; a possible D gene is TRBD2 (7 bases). The CDR3 DNA sequence: TGTGCCAGCAGCTTTGGGTCAGGGGAGGGCAATGAGCAGTTCTTC. This sequence encodes CASSFGSGEGNEQFF. The full variable domain, rest sourced from reference TRBV5-4 and TRBJ2-1, is ETGVTQSPTHLIKTRGQQVTLRCSSQSGHNTVSWYQQALGQGPQFIFQYYREEENGRGNFPPRFSGLQFPNYSSELNVNALELDDSALYLCASSFGSGEGNEQFFGPGTRLTVL.